This record covers a single T cell receptor beta chain. What it binds is unknown. This sample is part of a study of cytomegalovirus exposure and HLA in healthy donors. V was trimmed by 6 bases and J by 1 base, leaving 12 bases between them. The CDR3 has 14 residues. Looked up from germline, CDR1 is SEHNR and CDR2 is FQNEAQ (reference sequence). The PCR used 60 Vbeta and 13 Jbeta primers. Repertoires were generated with immunoSEQ multiplex PCR, while TCRdb's copy carries only in-frame clones and drops some. The sample data list 70,000 or so clones. Donors likely had unrecorded immune exposures despite being nominally healthy when sampled. Study-wide results and caveats: Most of the CMV-associated TCR beta chains (in a later analysis) appeared to be HLA-restricted. Reported findings show TCR beta sequences accurately forecast HLA-A and HLA-B alleles in most subjects. Reports described diagnosis of cytomegalovirus status by the classifier as highly specific and sensitive.

The source of this sequence is a boy between 10 and 17 years old in good health and CMV-seronegative. The sequencing input was PBMCs. The chain uses TRBV7-9 and TRBJ2-5; D is perhaps TRBD1 (6 bases). The CDR3 sequence is CASSSGQTQETQYF. CDR3 nucleotide sequence: TGTGCCAGCAGTTCCGGACAGACCCAAGAGACCCAGTACTTC.